This T cell receptor beta chain was captured in a study of chemoradiotherapy in HPV16-positive cancers. Method: immunoSEQ multiplex PCR; TCRdb's copy keeps in-frame clones and lacks some. The sample holds 10,000 to 15,000 clones, 77% seen once. This specimen was acquired from a patient who underwent chemoradiotherapy. The TCR was taken from a human donor with HPV-associated anogenital cancer.

CDR3 DNA sequence: TGCGCCAGCAGCCAAACAGGTAGCGGGGCCTCCACAGATACGCAGTATTTT. It is translated as CASSQTGSGASTDTQYF. V is TRBV4-3 and J is TRBJ2-3, with TRBD2 identical over 8 bases. Per germline, CDR1 LGHNA and CDR2 YSLEER. With V trimmed by 2 bases and J by 2 bases, 9 bases remained unmatched. This CDR3 region has 17 residues.